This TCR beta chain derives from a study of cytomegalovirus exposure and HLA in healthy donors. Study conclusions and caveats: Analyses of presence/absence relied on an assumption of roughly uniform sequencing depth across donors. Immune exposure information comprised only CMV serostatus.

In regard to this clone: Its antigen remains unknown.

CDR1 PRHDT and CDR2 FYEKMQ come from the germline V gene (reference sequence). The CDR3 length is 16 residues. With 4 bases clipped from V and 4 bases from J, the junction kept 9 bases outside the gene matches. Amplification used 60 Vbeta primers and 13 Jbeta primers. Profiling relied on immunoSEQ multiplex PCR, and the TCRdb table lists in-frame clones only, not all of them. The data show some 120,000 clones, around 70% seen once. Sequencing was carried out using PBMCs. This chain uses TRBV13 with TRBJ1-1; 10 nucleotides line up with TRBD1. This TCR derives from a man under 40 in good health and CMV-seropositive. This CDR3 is CASSWSGGQGLTEAFF. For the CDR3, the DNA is TGTGCCAGCAGCTGGAGCGGGGGACAGGGGCTCACTGAAGCTTTCTTT.